Below, 28 T cell receptor beta chains from the same sample are listed, as sequenced in a study of shared clonotypes between healthy human individuals (TCRdb year 2020). Preparation of the library involved the immunoSEQ multiplex PCR assay. The source is immuneACCESS, and TCRdb retained only in-frame sequences with V and J called. Part of the clones is not carried over; for the studies checked, unresolved V genes explain less than half of this, and the remainder is unexplained. This sample holds roughly 2 million clones; about 94% were observed only once. Together, the top ten hold 0.1% to 0.15% of the sample. Specimen: naive CD4+ T cells sorted from blood. Reading the label with the study, this specimen's cell subset or site is: CD45RA+ positively selected. The receptors shown here come from a man younger than 30 in good health.

The V and J genes are TRBV4-2 and TRBJ2-5; D is possibly TRBD1 (5 bases). V was clipped by 1 base and J by 4 bases, with 13 bases between them. Germline assignment: CDR1 LGHNA and CDR2 YNFKEQ. This CDR3 has 15 amino acids. CDR3 DNA: TGTGCCAGCAGCCAAGCGTGGGGCCCCGGAGAGACCCAGTACTTC. Its protein is CASSQAWGPGETQYF.

The CDR3 nucleotides are TGCGCCAGCAGCTTCATTGCTCGGTTCGGGGAGCTGTTTTTT. This codes for CASSFIARFGELFF. The V and J genes are TRBV5-1 and TRBJ2-2; no clear D. The CDR3 is 14 amino acids. Trimming left V 2 bases short and J 7 bases short, with 12 bases between. Germline V gives CDR1 SGHRS, CDR2 YFSETQ.

This chain connects TRBV6-5 to TRBJ1-5; D not resolved. The germline gives CDR1 MNHEY, CDR2 SVGAGI. This CDR3 has 13 residues. Deletions cut 5 bases from V and 10 bases from J, with 15 bases between. CDR3 in amino acids: CASSQSVWGPQHF. CDR3 DNA sequence: TGTGCCAGCAGTCAATCAGTTTGGGGTCCCCAGCATTTT.

This clone appeared a single time. The chain is built from TRBV2 and TRBJ1-5, with D unresolved. Per germline, CDR1 SNHLY and CDR2 FYNNEI. Trimming pared 2 bases from V and 2 bases from J, leaving 19 bases between. This CDR3 comprises 18 residues. CDR3 sequence reads: CASSEKAFGWRGNQPQHF. The CDR3 DNA sequence: TGTGCCAGCAGTGAAAAAGCTTTCGGGTGGAGGGGCAATCAGCCCCAGCATTTT.

This clone was detected once. DNA of the CDR3: TGTGCCAGCAGTGTCCTTGGAGGGCCGGAGGGGGAGCAGTACTTC. This gives the protein CASSVLGGPEGEQYF. J is TRBJ2-7 and V is TRBV2; maybe TRBD2 (6 bases). The CDR3 is 15 amino acids. The germline V gene has CDR1 SNHLY and CDR2 FYNNEI. Trimming left V 4 bases short and J 7 bases short, with 20 bases between.

V gene TRBV5-6 combines with J gene TRBJ2-3; D ambiguous. V lost 4 bases to trimming and J lost 1 base, with 13 bases between them. The germline V gene has CDR1 SGHDT and CDR2 YYEEEE. The CDR3 contains 15 residues. This CDR3 is CASSQARGGTDTQYF. For the CDR3, the DNA is TGTGCCAGCAGCCAGGCCAGAGGTGGCACAGATACGCAGTATTTT.

The chain carries TRBV11-2 and TRBJ2-7, with D possibly being TRBD1 or TRBD2 (5 bases each). V was shortened by 1 base and J by 3 bases, with 13 bases between the two germline ends. The CDR3 sequence is 15 residues long. Germline values: CDR1 SGHAT, CDR2 FQNNGV. This chain's CDR3 is CASSLAGPGYYEQYF. The DNA for the CDR3 is TGTGCCAGCAGCTTAGCGGGGCCGGGGTACTACGAGCAGTACTTC.

The count of this clone is one. This CDR3 is also generated by other DNA sequences in the sample. The V gene is TRBV4-1, the J gene TRBJ2-7; D possibly corresponds to TRBD2 (6 bases). Deletions cut 1 base from V and 1 base from J, with 8 bases between. In germline, CDR1 is MGHRA, CDR2 YSYEKL. The CDR3 spans 14 residues. CDR3 sequence: CASSQAGDSYEQYF. The CDR3 coding sequence is TGCGCCAGCAGCCAAGCGGGAGATTCCTACGAGCAGTACTTC.

The gene calls are TRBV7-2 and TRBJ1-2; D is ambiguous. Germline CDR1 reads SGHTA; CDR2 reads FQGNSA. The CDR3 is 14 residues long. Trimming cost V 2 bases and J 2 bases, with 9 bases left between them. CDR3 region: CASSLSVVNYGYTF. In DNA, the CDR3 is TGTGCCAGCAGCTTATCGGTAGTCAACTATGGCTACACCTTC.

The chain has TRBV6-1 and TRBJ1-2, with TRBD1 identical over 7 bases. The J segment lost 6 bases and the V segment lost 2 bases, leaving 9 bases of the junction unmatched. Looked up from germline, CDR1 is MNHNS and CDR2 is SASEGT. The CDR3 spans 15 residues. CDR3 amino acids: CASSEYRGLDHGYTF. Written as DNA, the CDR3 is TGTGCCAGCAGTGAATACAGGGGATTGGACCATGGCTACACCTTC.

The chain couples TRBV18 to TRBJ2-2; D possibly uses TRBD1 or TRBD2 (5 bases each). Trimming stripped 1 base from V and 7 bases from J, with 10 bases between. The CDR3 length is 14 residues. In germline, CDR1 is KGHSH, CDR2 LQKENI. As DNA, the CDR3 is TGTGCCAGCTCACCACAACGGGACGGCGGGGAGCTGTTTTTT. Amino acid sequence: CASSPQRDGGELFF.

The V and J genes are TRBV10-1 and TRBJ1-2, with D hard to call. CDR3 length equals 15 residues. CDR1 and CDR2 from the germline V gene are WNHNN and SYGVQD (reference sequence). The V and J ends lost 6 bases and 0 bases respectively, with 14 bases between them. CDR3 protein: CASRPLGVTNYGYTF. The DNA for the CDR3 is TGCGCCAGCAGGCCACTCGGCGTGACTAACTATGGCTACACCTTC.

The chain has TRBV30 and TRBJ2-7; tentative D call: TRBD2 (7 bases). Germline values: CDR1 GTSNPN, CDR2 SVGIG (reference sequence). V lost 3 bases and J 3 bases, leaving 15 bases between the germline ends. CDR3 length: 14 amino acids. CDR3 region: CAWRRGGTLYEQYF. The DNA for the CDR3 is TGTGCCTGGAGAAGGGGGGGGACTCTCTACGAGCAGTACTTC.

Of note for this clone: One end of the junction varies from germline; a read error may be responsible. The same CDR3 arises from other DNA sequences in this sample as well. The J gene is TRBJ1-3, the V gene TRBV7-7, with D maybe TRBD1 (5 bases). CDR3 size: 14 residues. CDR1 SSHAT and CDR2 FNYEAQ come from the germline V gene (reference sequence). In DNA form, the CDR3 reads TGTGCTAGCAGCCCCGGGGGACCGGGAAACACCATATATTTT. Residues: CASSPGGPGNTIYF.

A remark on this clone: Other DNA sequences in the same sample also yield this CDR3. The genes are TRBV28 and TRBJ2-7; the D is unclear. The germline V and J ends were trimmed by 7 bases and 0 bases, with 10 bases remaining between them. Per the germline V gene, CDR1 is MDHEN and CDR2 is SYDVKM. CDR3 length: 13 amino acids. CDR3 region: CASISGGSYEQYF. The CDR3 DNA is TGTGCCAGCATCTCGGGCGGCTCCTACGAGCAGTACTTC. Together with reference TRBV28 and TRBJ2-7, the CDR3 gives the full variable domain: DVKVTQSSRYLVKRTGEKVFLECVQDMDHENMFWYRQDPGLGLRLIYFSYDVKMKEKGDIPEGYSVSREKKERFSLILESASTNQTSMYLCASISGGSYEQYFGPGTRLTVT.

The J gene is TRBJ1-1, the V gene TRBV9; the match to TRBD1 covers 7 bases. The CDR3 has 16 amino acids. Unmatched junction bases numbered 6, after V lost 0 bases and J lost 1 base. CDR1 is SGDLS and CDR2 is YYNGEE in the germline V gene. DNA for the CDR3: TGTGCCAGCAGCGTAGCTCCGCCAGGGGGGAACACTGAAGCTTTCTTT. It specifies CASSVAPPGGNTEAFF.

The rearrangement links TRBV6-1 to TRBJ1-1, with 7 bases matching TRBD1. Germline trimming cut 8 bases from V and 4 bases from J; bases unmatched to any gene: 7. CDR3 length: 13 amino acids. The V gene's germline CDR1 is MNHNS and CDR2 SASEGT. Here the CDR3 reads CASEDRPTTEAFF. CDR3 nucleotides: TGTGCCAGCGAGGACAGGCCGACCACTGAAGCTTTCTTT.

J is TRBJ2-2 and V is TRBV4-1; 8 positions match TRBD2. V lost 1 base, J lost 1 base, and 5 bases stayed unmatched. The CDR3 runs to 17 residues. The germline V gene has CDR1 MGHRA and CDR2 YSYEKL. CDR3 protein: CASSQVIAGMNTGELFF. For the CDR3, the DNA is TGCGCCAGCAGCCAAGTCATAGCGGGGATGAACACCGGGGAGCTGTTTTTT.

The J gene is TRBJ2-7, the V gene TRBV6-6; 8 bases are a match to TRBD2. Germline assignment: CDR1 MNHNY and CDR2 SVGAGI (reference sequence). The junction had 12 bases not matched to a gene; V was cut back by 6 bases and J by 5 bases. The CDR3 covers 15 residues. For the CDR3, the DNA is TGTGCCAGCAGCGGGATGGCGGGAGGTGGCAACGAGCAGTACTTC. It encodes CASSGMAGGGNEQYF.

The genes are TRBV27 and TRBJ1-4; D gene uncertain. Trimming removed 6 bases at V and 0 bases at J, with 5 bases between. Germline CDR1 is MNHEY and CDR2 is SMNVEV (reference sequence). The CDR3 loop spans 13 amino acids. As DNA, the CDR3 is TGTGCCAGCAGCATGGCAACTAATGAAAAACTGTTTTTT. This gives the protein CASSMATNEKLFF.

The rearrangement uses TRBV5-1 and TRBJ2-7, with a tentative D call TRBD2 (6 bases). This CDR3 contains 16 residues. The V gene's germline CDR1 is SGHRS and CDR2 YFSETQ. V was trimmed by 4 bases and J by 6 bases, leaving 23 bases between them. The CDR3 is CASSGLTRDGGGEQYF. CDR3 sequence (DNA): TGCGCCAGCAGCGGCCTAACCCGGGACGGGGGAGGCGAGCAGTACTTC.

The chain links TRBV18 to TRBJ1-1; no clear D gene. Trimming cost V 8 bases and J 2 bases, with 12 bases left between them. Looked up from germline, CDR1 is KGHSH and CDR2 is LQKENI. CDR3 length: 13 residues. CDR3 residues: CASRVGENTEAFF. The CDR3 DNA reads as TGTGCCAGCCGGGTTGGGGAAAACACTGAAGCTTTCTTT.

As concerns this clone: The identical CDR3 is also encoded by other nucleotide sequences in the sample. V gene TRBV5-1 combines with J gene TRBJ2-3; no clear D gene. This CDR3 region has 12 residues. V shed 5 bases and J shed 6 bases, with 10 bases lying between them. The germline CDR1 and CDR2 sequences are SGHRS and YFSETQ. CDR3 amino acids: CASSLPGDTQYF. CDR3 bases: TGCGCCAGCAGTCTCCCCGGGGATACGCAGTATTTT.

The chain joins TRBV7-2 to TRBJ2-2, with TRBD2 matching over 9 bases. The CDR3 extends over 15 amino acids. Unmatched junction bases numbered 7, after V lost 5 bases and J lost 6 bases. CDR1 and CDR2 (germline): SGHTA, FQGNSA. This CDR3 reads CASSVVAGVAGELFF. CDR3 sequence (DNA): TGTGCCAGCAGCGTTGTAGCGGGGGTAGCCGGGGAGCTGTTTTTT.

The J gene is TRBJ2-7, the V gene TRBV5-1, with D unclear. The CDR3 extends over 13 amino acids. Germline-derived CDR1 and CDR2 are SGHRS and YFSETQ. Between the trimmed V and J ends, which lost 2 bases and 3 bases, there was a span of 9 bases. The DNA for the CDR3 is TGCGCCAGCAGCTTTCAGACGGGCTACGAGCAGTACTTC. It codes for CASSFQTGYEQYF.

For this clone: Additional DNA sequences in this sample encode the identical CDR3. This sequence joins TRBV30 and TRBJ2-1; D uncertain. V shed 0 bases and J shed 7 bases, with 4 bases lying between them. The CDR3 spans 11 residues. In germline, CDR1 is GTSNPN, CDR2 SVGIG (reference sequence). CDR3 residues: CAWSVANEQFF. CDR3 nucleotide sequence: TGTGCCTGGAGTGTAGCTAATGAGCAGTTCTTC.

This chain joins TRBV25-1 and TRBJ2-7; TRBD2 aligns across 7 bases. The junction had 11 bases not matched to a gene; V was cut back by 3 bases and J by 6 bases. The CDR3 sequence is 15 residues long. The germline gives CDR1 MGHDK, CDR2 SYGVNS. CDR3 nucleotides: TGTGCCAGCAGTGATATTACGGGAGGAGGGTTCGAGCAGTACTTC. It specifies CASSDITGGGFEQYF.

The gene calls are TRBV10-3 and TRBJ1-6, with unresolved D. V lost 3 bases to trimming and J lost 6 bases, with 12 bases between them. The length of the CDR3 is 15 residues. Germline V CDR1 and CDR2: ENHRY, SYGVKD. The CDR3 loop is CAISESLRANSPLHF. In nucleotides, the CDR3 is TGTGCCATCAGTGAATCTCTACGCGCTAATTCACCCCTCCACTTT.